This T cell receptor (beta chain) was observed in a study of cytomegalovirus exposure and HLA in healthy donors. The CDR3 runs to 12 residues. With 3 bases removed from V and 3 bases from J, the gap between germline ends came to 5 bases. Germline-derived CDR1 and CDR2 are WSHSY and SAAADI. The PCR used 60 Vbeta and 13 Jbeta primers. Produced via immunoSEQ multiplex PCR; TCRdb's table is partial and in-frame only. Of 150,000 to 200,000 clones listed, 68% are singletons. Regarding this clone: Its antigen is not known.

The study, taken as a whole, reports: A later examination showed that TCR association rates differed by HLA locus, with DRB1 most and HLA-C fewest. The authors later linked a missense DCLRE1C variant to TCR beta V- and J-gene trimming. Later analysis suggested most CMV-associated TCR beta chains were HLA-restricted. When a later analysis was performed, an Asian-associated ancestry cluster reportedly had fewer N-insertions than the 666-donor mean.

The chain joins TRBV10-2 to TRBJ1-1; a weak D match, TRBD1 (5 bases). The material sequenced was PBMCs. The receptor comes from a man in his fifties in good health and CMV-seronegative. DNA for the CDR3: TGCGCCAGCAGTGACAGGGACACTGAAGCTTTCTTT. It is translated as CASSDRDTEAFF.